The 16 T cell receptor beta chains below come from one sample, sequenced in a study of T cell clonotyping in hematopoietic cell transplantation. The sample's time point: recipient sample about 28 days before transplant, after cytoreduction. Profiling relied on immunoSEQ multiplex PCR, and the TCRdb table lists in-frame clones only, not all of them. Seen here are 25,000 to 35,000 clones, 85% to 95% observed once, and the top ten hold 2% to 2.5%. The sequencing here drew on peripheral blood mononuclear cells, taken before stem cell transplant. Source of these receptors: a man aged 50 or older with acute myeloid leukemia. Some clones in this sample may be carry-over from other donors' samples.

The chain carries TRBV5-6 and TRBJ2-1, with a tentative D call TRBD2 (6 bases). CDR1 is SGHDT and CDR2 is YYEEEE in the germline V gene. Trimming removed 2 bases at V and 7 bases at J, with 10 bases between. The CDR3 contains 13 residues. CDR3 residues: CASSFGRTNEQFF. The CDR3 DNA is TGTGCCAGCAGCTTCGGGAGAACAAATGAGCAGTTCTTC.

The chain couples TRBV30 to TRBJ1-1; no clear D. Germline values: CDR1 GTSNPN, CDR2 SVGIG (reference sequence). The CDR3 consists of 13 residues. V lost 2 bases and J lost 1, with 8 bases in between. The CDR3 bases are TGTGCCTGGAGTCCGGGGTCGAACACTGAAGCTTTCTTT. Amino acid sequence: CAWSPGSNTEAFF. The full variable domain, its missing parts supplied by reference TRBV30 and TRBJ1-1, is SQTIHQWPATLVQPVGSPLSLECTVEGTSNPNLYWYRQAAGRGLQLLFYSVGIGQISSEVPQNLSASRPQDRQFILSSKKLLLSDSGFYLCAWSPGSNTEAFFGQGTRLTVV.

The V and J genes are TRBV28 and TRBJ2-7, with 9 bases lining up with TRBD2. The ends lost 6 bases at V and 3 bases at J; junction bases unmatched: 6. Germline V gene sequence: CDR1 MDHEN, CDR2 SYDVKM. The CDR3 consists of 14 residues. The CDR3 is CASRKTSGRYEQYF. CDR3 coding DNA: TGTGCCAGCAGGAAGACTAGCGGTCGCTACGAGCAGTACTTC. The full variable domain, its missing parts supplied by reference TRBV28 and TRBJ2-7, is DVKVTQSSRYLVKRTGEKVFLECVQDMDHENMFWYRQDPGLGLRLIYFSYDVKMKEKGDIPEGYSVSREKKERFSLILESASTNQTSMYLCASRKTSGRYEQYFGPGTRLTVT.

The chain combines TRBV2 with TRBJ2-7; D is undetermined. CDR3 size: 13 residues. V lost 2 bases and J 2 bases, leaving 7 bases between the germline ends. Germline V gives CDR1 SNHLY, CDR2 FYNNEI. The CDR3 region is CASSEWNAYEQYF. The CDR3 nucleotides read TGTGCCAGCAGTGAATGGAACGCCTACGAGCAGTACTTC.

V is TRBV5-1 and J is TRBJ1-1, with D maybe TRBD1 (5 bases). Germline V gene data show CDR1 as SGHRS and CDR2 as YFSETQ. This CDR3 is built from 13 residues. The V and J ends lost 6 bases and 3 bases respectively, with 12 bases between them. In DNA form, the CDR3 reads TGCGCCAGCACCTATCGGGGGGACACTGAAGCTTTCTTT. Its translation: CASTYRGDTEAFF. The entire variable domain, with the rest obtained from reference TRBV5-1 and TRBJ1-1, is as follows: KAGVTQTPRYLIKTRGQQVTLSCSPISGHRSVSWYQQTPGQGLQFLFEYFSETQRNKGNFPGRFSGRQFSNSRSEMNVSTLELGDSALYLCASTYRGDTEAFFGQGTRLTVV.

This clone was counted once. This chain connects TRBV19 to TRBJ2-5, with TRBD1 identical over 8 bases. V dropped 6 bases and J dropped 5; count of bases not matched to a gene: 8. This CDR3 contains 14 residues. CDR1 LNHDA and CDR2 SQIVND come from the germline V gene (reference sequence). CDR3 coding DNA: TGTGCCAGTAGCGACAGGGGTCTGAGGGAGACCCAGTACTTC. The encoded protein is CASSDRGLRETQYF.

CDR3 coding DNA: TGTGCCAGCACCCGGGACAGGGATGGCTACACCTTC. It specifies CASTRDRDGYTF. V usage is TRBV7-9 and J usage is TRBJ1-2; 9 bases are shared with TRBD1. The ends lost 7 bases at V and 6 bases at J; junction bases unmatched: 3. Per germline, CDR1 SEHNR and CDR2 FQNEAQ (reference sequence). The CDR3 spans 12 residues.

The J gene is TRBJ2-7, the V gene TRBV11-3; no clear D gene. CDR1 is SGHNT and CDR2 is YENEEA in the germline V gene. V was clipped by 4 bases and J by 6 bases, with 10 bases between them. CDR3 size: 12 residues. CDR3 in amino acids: CASSSEPAEQYF. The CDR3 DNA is TGTGCCAGCAGCTCGGAGCCGGCCGAGCAGTACTTC.

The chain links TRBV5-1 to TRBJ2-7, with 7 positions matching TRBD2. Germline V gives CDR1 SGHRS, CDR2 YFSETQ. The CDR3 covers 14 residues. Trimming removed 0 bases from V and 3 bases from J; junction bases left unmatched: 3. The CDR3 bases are TGCGCCAGCAGCTTGGTGAGCGGGGACTACGAGCAGTACTTC. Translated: CASSLVSGDYEQYF.

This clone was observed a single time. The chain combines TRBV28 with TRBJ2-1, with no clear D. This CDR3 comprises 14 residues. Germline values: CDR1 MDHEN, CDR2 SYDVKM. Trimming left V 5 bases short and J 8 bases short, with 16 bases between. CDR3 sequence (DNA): TGTGCCAGCAGTCAGCCGAAAGGGTTCGATGAGCAGTTCTTC. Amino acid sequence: CASSQPKGFDEQFF.

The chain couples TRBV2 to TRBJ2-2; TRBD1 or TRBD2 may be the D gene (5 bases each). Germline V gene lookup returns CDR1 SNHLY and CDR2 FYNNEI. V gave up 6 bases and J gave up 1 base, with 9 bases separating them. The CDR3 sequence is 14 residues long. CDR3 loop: CASRRGQNTGELFF. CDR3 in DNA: TGTGCCAGCAGGAGGGGTCAGAACACCGGGGAGCTGTTTTTT.

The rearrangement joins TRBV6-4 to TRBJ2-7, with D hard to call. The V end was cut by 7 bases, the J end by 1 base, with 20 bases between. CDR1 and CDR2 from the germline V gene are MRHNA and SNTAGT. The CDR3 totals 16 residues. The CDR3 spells CASNRSCRYSSYEQYF. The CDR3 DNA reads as TGTGCCAGCAACCGGAGCTGCCGGTACTCGTCCTACGAGCAGTACTTC.

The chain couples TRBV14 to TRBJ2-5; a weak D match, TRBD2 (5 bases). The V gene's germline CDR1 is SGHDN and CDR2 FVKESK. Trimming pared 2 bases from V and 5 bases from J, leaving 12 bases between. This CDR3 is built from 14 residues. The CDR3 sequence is CASSQTRWRETQYF. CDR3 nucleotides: TGTGCCAGCAGCCAAACTAGATGGAGGGAGACCCAGTACTTC.

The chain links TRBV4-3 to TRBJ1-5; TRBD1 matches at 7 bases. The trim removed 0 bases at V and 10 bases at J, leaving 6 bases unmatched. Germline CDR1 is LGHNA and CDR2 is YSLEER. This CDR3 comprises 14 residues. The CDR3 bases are TGCGCCAGCAGCCAAGACAGGGGGAACGTTCCCCAGCATTTT. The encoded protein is CASSQDRGNVPQHF.

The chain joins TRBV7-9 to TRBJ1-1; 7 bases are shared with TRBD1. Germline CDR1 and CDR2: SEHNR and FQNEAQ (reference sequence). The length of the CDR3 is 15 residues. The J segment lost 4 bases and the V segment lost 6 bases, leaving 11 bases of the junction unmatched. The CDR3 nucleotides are TGTGCCAGCAGATCCCTGTCACAGGGGAGCACTGAAGCTTTCTTT. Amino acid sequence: CASRSLSQGSTEAFF.

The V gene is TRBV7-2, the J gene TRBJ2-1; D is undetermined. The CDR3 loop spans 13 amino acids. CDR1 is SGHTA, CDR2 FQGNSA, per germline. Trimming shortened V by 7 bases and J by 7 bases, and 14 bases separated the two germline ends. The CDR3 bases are TGTGCCAGCACTCGAGAGCCGGGTAATGAGCAGTTCTTC. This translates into CASTREPGNEQFF.